These T cell receptor beta chains were read from a single sample in a study of molecular identifiers for immune sequencing clone quantification. TCRdb reprocessed the PCR reads with MiXCR, giving one entry per CDR3 protein. The repertoire consists of about 640,000 distinct CDR3 sequences, with 15% to 20% occurring once and the leading ten covering 0.75% to 0.95%. Material for sequencing was naive CD8+ T cells from blood, with Jurkat cell RNA spiked in. The receptors originated from a human donor in good health. Some libraries in this study had Jurkat cell RNA spiked in. The CDR3 runs from the conserved cysteine through the conserved F or W. The size field is filled for only some rows; it gives once, few, many or a size class.

J | V | size | CDR3
TRBJ1-3 | TRBV9 | many | CASSGTGNTIYF
TRBJ2-2 | TRBV5-3 | . | CASSSDVDGGFTGELFF
TRBJ2-1 | TRBV11-2 | . | CASSLTLVLGNEQFF
TRBJ2-3 | TRBV7-2 | many | CASSLRGGRADTQYF
TRBJ2-2 | TRBV4-1 | few | CASSQDWDRAGSGELFF
TRBJ2-7 | TRBV28 | many | CASLRDNRNEQYF
TRBJ1-1 | TRBV2 | many | CASSEARAASGNTEAFF
TRBJ2-1 | TRBV20-1 | many | CSAPSLAGVYNEQFF
TRBJ2-5 | TRBV7-8 | many | CASSPLLATYF
TRBJ2-7 | TRBV19 | few | CASGWAGREEEQYF
TRBJ2-7 | TRBV5-6 | many | CASSPARAPHEQYF
TRBJ1-1 | TRBV20-1 | . | CGARFYEAFF
TRBJ2-1 | TRBV6-2/TRBV6-3 | many | CASNPRGGNEQFF
TRBJ1-2 | TRBV12-3/TRBV12-4 | . | CASSGWTGGTVDYGYTF
TRBJ2-7 | TRBV9 | many | CASSVETGTEQYF
TRBJ1-1 | TRBV27 | . | CASVKQGANTEAFF
TRBJ2-1 | TRBV28 | many | CASSFSRGSSYNEQFF
TRBJ2-5 | TRBV5-4 | many | CASSFNHQETQYF
TRBJ2-3 | TRBV12-3/TRBV12-4 | many | CASSLRGRIAGIDGDTQYF
TRBJ2-3 | TRBV7-9 | many | CASSIGRADTQYF
TRBJ2-1 | TRBV6-2/TRBV6-3 | . | CASSRRGPNEQFF
TRBJ2-7 | TRBV28 | . | CASSFPPGGYWGEQYF
TRBJ1-4 | TRBV6-5 | many | CASSWTGEDEKLFF
TRBJ2-7 | TRBV4-1 | many | CASSQARTGFENEQYF
TRBJ1-5 | TRBV12-3/TRBV12-4 | many | CASSSSPGLREPQHF